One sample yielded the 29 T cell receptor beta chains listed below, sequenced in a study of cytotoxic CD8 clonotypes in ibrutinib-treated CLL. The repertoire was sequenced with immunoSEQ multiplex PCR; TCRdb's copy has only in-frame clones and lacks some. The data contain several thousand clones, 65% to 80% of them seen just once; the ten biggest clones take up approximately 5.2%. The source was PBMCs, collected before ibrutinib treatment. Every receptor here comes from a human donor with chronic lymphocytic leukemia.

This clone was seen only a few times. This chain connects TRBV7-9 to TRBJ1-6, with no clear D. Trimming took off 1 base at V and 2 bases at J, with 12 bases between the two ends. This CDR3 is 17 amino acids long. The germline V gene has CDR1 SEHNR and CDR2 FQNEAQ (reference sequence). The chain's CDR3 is CASSLDPTAAYNSPLHF. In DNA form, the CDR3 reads TGTGCCAGCAGCTTAGATCCCACCGCAGCCTATAATTCACCCCTCCACTTT.

For the CDR3, the DNA is TGTGCCAGGGGCCTAGCGGGAGGGGATACGCAGTATTTT. Translating it yields CARGLAGGDTQYF. V is TRBV30 and J is TRBJ2-3; 12 nucleotides align to TRBD2. The ends lost 8 bases at V and 6 bases at J; junction bases unmatched: 6. The germline V gene has CDR1 GTSNPN and CDR2 SVGIG (reference sequence). The length of the CDR3 is 13 residues.

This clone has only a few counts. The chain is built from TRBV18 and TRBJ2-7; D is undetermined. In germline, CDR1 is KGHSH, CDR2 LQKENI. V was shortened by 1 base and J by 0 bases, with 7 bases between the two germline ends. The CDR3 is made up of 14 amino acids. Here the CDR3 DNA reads TGTGCCAGCTCACCACAGCCGAGCTCCTACGAGCAGTACTTC. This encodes CASSPQPSSYEQYF.

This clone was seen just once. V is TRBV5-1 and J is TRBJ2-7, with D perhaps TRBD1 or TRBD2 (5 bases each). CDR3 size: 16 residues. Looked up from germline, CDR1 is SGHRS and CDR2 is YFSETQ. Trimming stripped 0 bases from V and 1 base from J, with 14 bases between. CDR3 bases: TGCGCCAGCAGCTTGGTAGGCAGGGAGATGTCCTACGAGCAGTACTTC. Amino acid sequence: CASSLVGREMSYEQYF.

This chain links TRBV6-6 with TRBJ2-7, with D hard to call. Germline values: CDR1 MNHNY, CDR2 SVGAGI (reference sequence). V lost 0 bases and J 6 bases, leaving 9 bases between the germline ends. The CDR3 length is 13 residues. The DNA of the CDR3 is TGTGCCAGCAGTTACTCGGCCCCGCCCGAGCAGTACTTC. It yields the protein CASSYSAPPEQYF.

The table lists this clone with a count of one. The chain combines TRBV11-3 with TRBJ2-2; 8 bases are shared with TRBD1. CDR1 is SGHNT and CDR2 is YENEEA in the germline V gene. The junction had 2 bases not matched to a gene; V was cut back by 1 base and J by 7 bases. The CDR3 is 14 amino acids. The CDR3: CASSLGTGGGELFF. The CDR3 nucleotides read TGTGCCAGCAGCTTAGGTACAGGGGGCGGGGAGCTGTTTTTT.

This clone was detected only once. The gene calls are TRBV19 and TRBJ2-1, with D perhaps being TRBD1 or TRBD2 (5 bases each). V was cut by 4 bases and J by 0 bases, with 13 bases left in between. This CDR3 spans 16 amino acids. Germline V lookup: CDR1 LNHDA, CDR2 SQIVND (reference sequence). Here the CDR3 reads CASSKTGGRSYNEQFF. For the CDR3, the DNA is TGTGCCAGTAGTAAAACAGGAGGTCGCTCCTACAATGAGCAGTTCTTC. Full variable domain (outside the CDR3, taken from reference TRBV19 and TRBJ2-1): DGGITQSPKYLFRKEGQNVTLSCEQNLNHDAMYWYRQDPGQGLRLIYYSQIVNDFQKGDIAEGYSVSREKKESFPLTVTSAQKNPTAFYLCASSKTGGRSYNEQFFGPGTRLTVL.

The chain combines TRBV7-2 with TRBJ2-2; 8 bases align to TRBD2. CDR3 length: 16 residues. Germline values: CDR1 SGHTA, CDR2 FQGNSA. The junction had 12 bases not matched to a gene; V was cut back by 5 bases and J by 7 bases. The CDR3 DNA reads TGTGCCAGCAGCCCCCCATGGGCGGGAGGAGGCGGGGAGCTGTTTTTT. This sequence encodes CASSPPWAGGGGELFF.

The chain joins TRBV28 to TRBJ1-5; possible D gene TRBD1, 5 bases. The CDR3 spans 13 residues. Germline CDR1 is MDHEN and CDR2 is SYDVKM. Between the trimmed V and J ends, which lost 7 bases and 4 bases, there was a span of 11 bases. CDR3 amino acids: CASIETENQPQHF. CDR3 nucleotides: TGTGCCAGCATTGAGACAGAGAATCAGCCCCAGCATTTT.

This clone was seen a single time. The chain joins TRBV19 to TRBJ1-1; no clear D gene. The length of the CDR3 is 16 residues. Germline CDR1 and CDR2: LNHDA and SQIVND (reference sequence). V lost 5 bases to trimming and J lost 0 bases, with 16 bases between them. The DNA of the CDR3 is TGTGCCAGTAGTCCCCTTATCGCCTTCGTGAACACTGAAGCTTTCTTT. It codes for CASSPLIAFVNTEAFF.

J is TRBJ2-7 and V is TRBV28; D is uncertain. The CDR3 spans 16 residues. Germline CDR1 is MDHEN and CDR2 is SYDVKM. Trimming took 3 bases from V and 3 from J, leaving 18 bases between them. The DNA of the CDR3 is TGTGCCAGCAGTTTTTACTACGAACCCAAGATCTACGAGCAGTACTTC. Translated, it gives CASSFYYEPKIYEQYF.

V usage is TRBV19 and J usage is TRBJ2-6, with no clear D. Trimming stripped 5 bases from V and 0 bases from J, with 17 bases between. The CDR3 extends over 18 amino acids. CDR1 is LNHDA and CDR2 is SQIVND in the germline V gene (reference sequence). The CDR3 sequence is CASSAFRALLSGANVLTF. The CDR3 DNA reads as TGTGCCAGTAGTGCGTTCCGGGCCCTTCTCTCTGGGGCCAACGTCCTGACTTTC.

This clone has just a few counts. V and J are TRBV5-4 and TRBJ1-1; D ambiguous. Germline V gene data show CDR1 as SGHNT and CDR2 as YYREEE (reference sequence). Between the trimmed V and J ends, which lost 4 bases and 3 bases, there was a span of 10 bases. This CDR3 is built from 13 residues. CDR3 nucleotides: TGTGCCAGCAGCCCCAGGTGGGACACTGAAGCTTTCTTT. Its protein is CASSPRWDTEAFF.

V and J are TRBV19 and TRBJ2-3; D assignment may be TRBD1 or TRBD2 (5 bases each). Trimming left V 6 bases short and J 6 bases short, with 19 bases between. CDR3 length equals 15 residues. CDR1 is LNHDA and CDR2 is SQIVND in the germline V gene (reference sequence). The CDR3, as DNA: TGTGCCAGTAGGCACCGACTCCGGGACGACGATACGCAGTATTTT. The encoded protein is CASRHRLRDDDTQYF.

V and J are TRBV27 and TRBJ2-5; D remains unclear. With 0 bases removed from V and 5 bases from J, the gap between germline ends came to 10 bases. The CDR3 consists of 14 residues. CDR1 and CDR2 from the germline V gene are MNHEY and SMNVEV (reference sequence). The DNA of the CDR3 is TGTGCCAGCAGTTTATCCAGAGGTTCTGAGACCCAGTACTTC. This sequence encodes CASSLSRGSETQYF.

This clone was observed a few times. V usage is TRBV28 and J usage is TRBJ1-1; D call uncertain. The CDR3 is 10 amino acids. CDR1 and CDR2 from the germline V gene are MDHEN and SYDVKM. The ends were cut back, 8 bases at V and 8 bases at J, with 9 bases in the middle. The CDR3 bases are TGTGCCAGCTCACGCGCCGAAGCTTTCTTT. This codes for CASSRAEAFF.

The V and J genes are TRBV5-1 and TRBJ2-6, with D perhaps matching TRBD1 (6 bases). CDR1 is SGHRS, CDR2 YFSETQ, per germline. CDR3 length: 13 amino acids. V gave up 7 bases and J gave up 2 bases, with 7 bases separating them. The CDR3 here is CASGGTGANVLTF. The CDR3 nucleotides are TGCGCCAGCGGGGGCACTGGGGCCAACGTCCTGACTTTC. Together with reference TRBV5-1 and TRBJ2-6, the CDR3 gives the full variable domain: KAGVTQTPRYLIKTRGQQVTLSCSPISGHRSVSWYQQTPGQGLQFLFEYFSETQRNKGNFPGRFSGRQFSNSRSEMNVSTLELGDSALYLCASGGTGANVLTFGAGSRLTVL.

CDR3 in DNA: TGTGCCAGCTCACTCGGACAGGAGTTAAGTGGCTACACCTTC. Protein: CASSLGQELSGYTF. The chain joins TRBV18 to TRBJ1-2, with TRBD1 identical over 7 bases. The CDR3 loop spans 14 amino acids. In germline, CDR1 is KGHSH, CDR2 LQKENI. V gave up 4 bases and J gave up 7 bases; unmatched junction bases: 9.

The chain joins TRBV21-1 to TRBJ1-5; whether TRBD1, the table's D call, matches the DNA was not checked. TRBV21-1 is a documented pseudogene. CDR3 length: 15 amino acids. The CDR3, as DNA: TGTGCCAGCAGCAAAAATGGGGCAGGGGTTCAGCCCCAGCATTTT. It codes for CASSKNGAGVQPQHF.

Here the CDR3 reads CAWSPWEYEQYF. DNA of the CDR3: TGTGCCTGGAGTCCCTGGGAATACGAGCAGTACTTC. The chain carries TRBV30 and TRBJ2-7; no reliable D call. CDR1 is GTSNPN, CDR2 SVGIG, per germline (reference sequence). The CDR3 sequence is 12 residues long. V was shortened by 2 bases and J by 4 bases, with 9 bases between the two germline ends.

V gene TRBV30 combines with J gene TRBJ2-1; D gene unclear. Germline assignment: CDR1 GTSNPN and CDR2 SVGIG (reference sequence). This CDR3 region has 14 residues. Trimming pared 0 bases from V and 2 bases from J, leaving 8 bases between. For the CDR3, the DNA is TGTGCCTGGAGTGTTTGGCACCCCTACAATGAGCAGTTCTTC. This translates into CAWSVWHPYNEQFF.

The DNA of the CDR3 is TGTGCCAGCAGTTCGCCTGGGGGGCTGAACACTGAAGCTTTCTTT. Translating gives CASSSPGGLNTEAFF. This chain links TRBV28 with TRBJ1-1, with a weak D call TRBD1 (6 bases). V lost 4 bases, J lost 0 bases, and 12 bases lay in between. CDR1 is MDHEN, CDR2 SYDVKM, per germline. The CDR3 is 15 residues long.

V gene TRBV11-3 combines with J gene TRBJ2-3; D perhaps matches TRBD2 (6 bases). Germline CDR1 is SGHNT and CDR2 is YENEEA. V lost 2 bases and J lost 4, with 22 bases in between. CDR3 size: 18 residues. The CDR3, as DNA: TGTGCCAGCAGCTTACCCCCGGGACTTATTTTGGGCCCAGATACGCAGTATTTT. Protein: CASSLPPGLILGPDTQYF.

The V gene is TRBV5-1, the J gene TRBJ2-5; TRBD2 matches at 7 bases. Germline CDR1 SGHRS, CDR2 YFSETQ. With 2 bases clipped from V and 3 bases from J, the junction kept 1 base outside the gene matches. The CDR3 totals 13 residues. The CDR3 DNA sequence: TGCGCCAGCAGCTTAGCGGGAAAAGAGACCCAGTACTTC. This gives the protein CASSLAGKETQYF.

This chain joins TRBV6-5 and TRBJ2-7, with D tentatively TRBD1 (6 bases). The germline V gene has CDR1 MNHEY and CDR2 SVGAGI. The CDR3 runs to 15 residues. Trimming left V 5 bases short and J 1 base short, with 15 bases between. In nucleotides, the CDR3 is TGTGCCAGCAGTCTCAGCCCGGACAGTTCCTACGAGCAGTACTTC. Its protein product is CASSLSPDSSYEQYF.

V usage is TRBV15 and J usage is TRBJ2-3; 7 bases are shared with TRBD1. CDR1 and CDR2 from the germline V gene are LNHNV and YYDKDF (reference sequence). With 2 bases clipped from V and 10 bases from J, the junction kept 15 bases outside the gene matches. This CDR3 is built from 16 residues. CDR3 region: CATSRSRDRGVLSQYF. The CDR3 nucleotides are TGTGCCACCAGCAGATCACGGGACAGAGGAGTCCTGTCGCAGTATTTT.

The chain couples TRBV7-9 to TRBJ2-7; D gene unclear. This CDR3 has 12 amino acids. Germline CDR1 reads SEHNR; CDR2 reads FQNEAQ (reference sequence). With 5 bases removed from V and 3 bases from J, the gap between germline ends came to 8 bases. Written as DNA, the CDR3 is TGTGCCAGCAGCCGTTCAGGCTACGAGCAGTACTTC. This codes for CASSRSGYEQYF.

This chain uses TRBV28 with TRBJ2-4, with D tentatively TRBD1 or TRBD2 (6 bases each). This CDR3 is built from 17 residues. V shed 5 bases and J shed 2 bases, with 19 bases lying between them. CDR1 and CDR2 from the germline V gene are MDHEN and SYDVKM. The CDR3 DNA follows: TGTGCCAGCAGTAAAATTTACGGGGGCCTATCCAAAAACATTCAGTACTTC. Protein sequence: CASSKIYGGLSKNIQYF.

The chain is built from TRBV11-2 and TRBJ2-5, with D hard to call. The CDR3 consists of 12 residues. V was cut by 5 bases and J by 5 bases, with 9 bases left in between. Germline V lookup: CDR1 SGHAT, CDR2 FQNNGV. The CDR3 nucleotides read TGTGCCAGCAGCAAAAAGGAGGAGACCCAGTACTTC. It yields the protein CASSKKEETQYF.